Only one count was recorded for the clone carrying this T cell receptor (beta chain). The sample belongs to a study of shared T cell receptors in the human thymus. Trimming cost V 0 bases and J 5 bases, with 7 bases left between them. Germline CDR1 ENHRY, CDR2 SYGVKD. This CDR3 is 13 amino acids long. Only in-frame clones appear in the TCRdb table, and some are missing; sequencing was by immunoSEQ multiplex PCR. The sample includes 700,000 to 750,000 clones, roughly 85% seen only once; the top ten take over 0.008%. This same sample was also part of a study on human thymus T cells. That paper notes: Corrective heart surgery yielded resections, and these provided the thymus tissue. Thymic and blood repertoires appeared to carry a bias in their V and J gene usage.

This clonotype was sampled from a girl under three years old with a congenital heart defect. V and J are TRBV10-3 and TRBJ1-2; D remains unclear. The sample taken for sequencing was thymocytes. The CDR3 sequence: CAISESYRYGYTF. The CDR3 DNA is TGTGCCATCAGTGAGTCGTATCGGTATGGCTACACCTTC.